The 21 T cell receptor beta chains in this list originate from one sample, sequenced in a study of T cell responses to AZD1222 COVID-19 vaccine. Libraries were prepared by immunoSEQ multiplex PCR; TCRdb keeps only in-frame clonotypes and omits some of them. The sample includes approximately 73,000 clones, nearly 85% of them seen just once. The sample consisted of peripheral blood, taken on day 0 of AZD1222 vaccination. These receptors originate from an adult in good health.

The V gene is TRBV20-1, the J gene TRBJ2-2; D possibly corresponds to TRBD1 (6 bases). This CDR3 is 13 amino acids long. The germline CDR1 and CDR2 sequences are DFQATT and SNEGSKA (reference sequence). Trimming pared 3 bases from V and 4 bases from J, leaving 9 bases between. DNA for the CDR3: TGCAGTGCTAGTAAGGACAGCACCGGGGAGCTGTTTTTT. It yields the protein CSASKDSTGELFF.

V gene TRBV4-1 combines with J gene TRBJ2-7; the D gene could be TRBD1 or TRBD2 (5 bases each). In germline, CDR1 is MGHRA, CDR2 YSYEKL. V gave up 2 bases and J gave up 0 bases, with 8 bases separating them. The CDR3 extends over 14 amino acids. The chain's CDR3 is CASSQPGPSYEQYF. The CDR3 nucleotides read TGCGCCAGCAGCCAACCGGGACCCTCCTACGAGCAGTACTTC.

This rearrangement joins TRBV19 to TRBJ1-2; TRBD1 aligns across 7 bases. V was clipped by 4 bases and J by 0 bases; unmatched bases: 8. The germline CDR1 and CDR2 sequences are LNHDA and SQIVND (reference sequence). The CDR3 is made up of 16 amino acids. The CDR3 bases are TGTGCCAGTAGTAAAGGGACAGCCACGACTAACTATGGCTACACCTTC. Protein product: CASSKGTATTNYGYTF.

The rearrangement links TRBV30 to TRBJ2-6; tentative D call: TRBD2 (6 bases). CDR3 length equals 14 residues. Looked up from germline, CDR1 is GTSNPN and CDR2 is SVGIG (reference sequence). V lost 4 bases and J lost 4, with 11 bases in between. CDR3 in DNA: TGTGCCTGGATCGGGGGATCAGGGGCCAACGTCCTGACTTTC. Translation: CAWIGGSGANVLTF.

The gene calls are TRBV7-9 and TRBJ2-5; D uncertain. Germline-derived CDR1 and CDR2 are SEHNR and FQNEAQ (reference sequence). This CDR3 is 15 amino acids long. The V gene lost 6 bases and the J gene lost 2 bases, with 16 bases spanning the gap. The CDR3 sequence is CASRSSALRQETQYF. As DNA, the CDR3 is TGTGCCAGCAGATCCTCGGCCCTGCGACAAGAGACCCAGTACTTC.

J is TRBJ2-7 and V is TRBV10-2; possible D gene TRBD2, 7 bases. The CDR3 extends over 15 amino acids. The ends were cut back, 4 bases at V and 2 bases at J, with 15 bases in the middle. The germline V gene has CDR1 WSHSY and CDR2 SAAADI. The CDR3 DNA is TGCGCCAGCAGTGTCCAAGGGGGAGGGGCCTACGAGCAGTACTTC. Protein sequence: CASSVQGGGAYEQYF.

The V gene is TRBV9, the J gene TRBJ1-4, with 8 nucleotides matching TRBD1. Germline V lookup: CDR1 SGDLS, CDR2 YYNGEE. The trim removed 4 bases at V and 8 bases at J, leaving 7 bases unmatched. This CDR3 has 14 amino acids. The CDR3 region is CASSLGQGDEKLFF. As DNA, the CDR3 is TGTGCCAGCAGCCTAGGACAGGGTGACGAAAAACTGTTTTTT.

The gene calls are TRBV10-1 and TRBJ1-2; D is perhaps TRBD1 (5 bases). The CDR3 covers 16 residues. The V gene lost 1 base and the J gene lost 1 base, with 13 bases spanning the gap. CDR1 is WNHNN, CDR2 SYGVQD, per germline (reference sequence). For the CDR3, the DNA is TGCGCCAGCAGTGAGTACGGGGAACAGGTTAACTATGGCTACACCTTC. It codes for CASSEYGEQVNYGYTF.

The CDR3 loop is CASSPFTSNTEAFF. CDR3 DNA sequence: TGTGCCAGCAGCCCCTTCACTTCGAACACTGAAGCTTTCTTT. This chain uses TRBV7-2 with TRBJ1-1; D uncertain. Per germline, CDR1 SGHTA and CDR2 FQGNSA. The CDR3 is 14 amino acids. V was pared by 5 bases and J by 1 base, with 11 bases between.

The chain combines TRBV11-2 with TRBJ1-1; 11 bases are a match to TRBD1. CDR1 SGHAT and CDR2 FQNNGV come from the germline V gene. The CDR3 covers 14 residues. J was trimmed by 2 bases and V by 4 bases; bases with no gene match: 0. CDR3 nucleotides: TGTGCCAGCAGCTGGACAGGGGGCAACACTGAAGCTTTCTTT. Translation gives CASSWTGGNTEAFF.

The table lists this clone with a few counts. This chain connects TRBV6-5 to TRBJ1-4, with 10 bases that match TRBD1. The CDR3 is 14 amino acids. J lost 8 bases, V lost 6 bases, and 6 bases had no gene match. Per the germline V gene, CDR1 is MNHEY and CDR2 is SVGAGI. The CDR3 nucleotides read TGTGCCAGCAGCCAGACAGGGGGCCGGGAAAAACTGTTTTTT. Encoded protein: CASSQTGGREKLFF.

The chain recombines TRBV18 with TRBJ1-2; D is ambiguous. The length of the CDR3 is 13 residues. The germline CDR1 and CDR2 sequences are KGHSH and LQKENI. V was pared by 3 bases and J by 4 bases, with 9 bases between. CDR3 sequence reads: CASSPSGVYGYTF. The CDR3 DNA reads TGTGCCAGCTCACCGTCGGGCGTCTATGGCTACACCTTC.

The chain has TRBV21-1 and TRBJ1-6. TRBV21-1 constitutes a pseudogene. The CDR3 has 14 amino acids. CDR3 coding DNA: TGTGCCAGGCCCTGTTGGAGACCGCCCGATTGCCTCCACTTT. It encodes CARPCWRPPDCLHF.

This sequence joins TRBV6-2 or TRBV6-3 and TRBJ1-5; D is unresolved. The CDR3 is 12 amino acids. V was cut by 0 bases and J by 6 bases, with 3 bases left in between. Germline values: CDR1 MNHEY, CDR2 SVGEGT. The CDR3 DNA is TGTGCCAGCAGTTACTCTAGTCAGCCCCAGCATTTT. It encodes CASSYSSQPQHF.

This chain joins TRBV19 and TRBJ1-2, with unresolved D. The CDR3 has 15 amino acids. Germline V gene sequence: CDR1 LNHDA, CDR2 SQIVND (reference sequence). The V end lost 5 bases, the J end lost 8 bases, and 21 bases lay between the germline ends. The CDR3 here is CASSPRPSAANGYTF. The CDR3 DNA is TGTGCCAGTAGTCCCCGACCCTCGGCGGCGAACGGCTACACCTTC. The complete variable domain, with remaining parts taken from reference TRBV19 and TRBJ1-2, reads DGGITQSPKYLFRKEGQNVTLSCEQNLNHDAMYWYRQDPGQGLRLIYYSQIVNDFQKGDIAEGYSVSREKKESFPLTVTSAQKNPTAFYLCASSPRPSAANGYTFGSGTRLTVV.

The CDR3 is CASSLLAGRTDTQYF. The CDR3 DNA is TGTGCCAGCAGCTTACTTGCGGGAAGGACAGATACGCAGTATTTT. The genes are TRBV7-2 and TRBJ2-3; D perhaps matches TRBD2 (6 bases). The CDR3 covers 15 residues. Trimming pared 2 bases from V and 3 bases from J, leaving 12 bases between. In germline, CDR1 is SGHTA, CDR2 FQGNSA.

This chain uses TRBV15 with TRBJ2-7; D call uncertain. This CDR3 has 12 residues. The germline gives CDR1 LNHNV, CDR2 YYDKDF (reference sequence). Trimming stripped 5 bases from V and 3 bases from J, with 8 bases between. The CDR3 sequence: CATSPLGYEQYF. As DNA, the CDR3 is TGTGCCACCAGCCCCCTGGGCTACGAGCAGTACTTC.

This clone has only a few counts. This chain connects TRBV6-5 to TRBJ1-6; D gene unclear. V was cut by 0 bases and J by 9 bases, with 12 bases left in between. Germline CDR1 is MNHEY and CDR2 is SVGAGI. This CDR3 is 15 amino acids long. CDR3 DNA sequence: TGTGCCAGCAGTTACTCGACCGGAGCGTCTTCACCCCTCCACTTT. Translating gives CASSYSTGASSPLHF.

J is TRBJ2-5 and V is TRBV11-2; 8 bases agree with TRBD1. Trimming removed 2 bases from V and 5 bases from J; junction bases left unmatched: 4. The CDR3 length is 14 residues. Germline CDR1 reads SGHAT; CDR2 reads FQNNGV. The CDR3 reads CASSLWQGAETQYF. The DNA of the CDR3 is TGTGCCAGCAGCTTATGGCAGGGGGCGGAGACCCAGTACTTC.

This clone has more than one count but fewer than ten. The rearrangement links TRBV6-5 to TRBJ1-4; possible D gene TRBD1, 6 bases. Trimming removed 7 bases at V and 8 bases at J, with 17 bases between. Per the germline V gene, CDR1 is MNHEY and CDR2 is SVGAGI. The CDR3 covers 14 residues. The CDR3, as DNA: TGTGCCAGCATTAAACAGGGAGGAGGCGAAAAACTGTTTTTT. This encodes CASIKQGGGEKLFF.

V and J are TRBV11-2 and TRBJ1-5; the D is unclear. Trimming took 5 bases from V and 3 from J, leaving 11 bases between them. The CDR3 extends over 14 amino acids. Germline V gene data show CDR1 as SGHAT and CDR2 as FQNNGV. CDR3 sequence reads: CASSRGPANQPQHF. The DNA for the CDR3 is TGTGCCAGCAGCCGCGGTCCGGCCAATCAGCCCCAGCATTTT.